This TCR beta chain emerged from a study of blood T cell repertoires in COVID-19. Study background: The cDNA or gDNA used as material had been derived from T cells, B-cell-depleted T cells, or PBMCs.

The repertoire was sequenced with immunoSEQ multiplex PCR; TCRdb's copy has only in-frame clones and lacks some. The data show roughly 300,000 clones, with roughly 86% seen just once and 1.5% to 2% held by the top ten. The germline V and J ends were trimmed by 6 bases and 0 bases, with 6 bases remaining between them. CDR1 MNHEY and CDR2 SMNVEV come from the germline V gene (reference sequence). CDR3 length equals 13 residues. The sample holds one count of this clone. This TCR was recovered from a woman aged 25 to 39 with COVID-19, enrolled during active disease. Sequenced sample: peripheral blood. This chain joins TRBV27 and TRBJ1-5; D not resolved. DNA of the CDR3: TGTGCCAGCAGACCAGATAGCAATCAGCCCCAGCATTTT. This sequence encodes CASRPDSNQPQHF.